This T cell receptor beta chain was sequenced for a study of naive and memory T cell subsets. Study-wide results and limits: Naive repertoires, especially CD8, held a few larger clonotypes, possibly memory cells re-expressing CD45RA. Each distinct alpha or beta sequence counts as one clonotype.

This clonotype was counted between two and nine times. Its specificity is not known. Two oligonucleotides, mixed equimolar, formed the beta constant-region primer covering TRBC1 and TRBC2. The ligated cDNA underwent four PCR rounds using SP2 and nested alpha and beta constant-region primers. An oligonucleotide with the SP2 primer and a 12-nucleotide UMI was ligated to the cDNA 3' end. TCRdb re-called the UMI-ligation and nested PCR reads through MiXCR, storing one row per CDR3 protein. The profile covers over 110,000 distinct CDR3 sequences, with approximately 20% appearing a single time and about 0.57% taken by the ten largest. The source material was naive CD8+ T cells from blood. The TCR sequence derives from a human donor in good health.

In nucleotides, the CDR3 is TGTGCCAGCAGCCGGGGAGGGTATAACGAGCAGTACTTC. It is translated as CASSRGGYNEQYF. The rearrangement joins TRBV5-4 to TRBJ2-7; 7 bases fit TRBD2. Germline V gives CDR1 SGHNT, CDR2 YYREEE (reference sequence). The CDR3 runs 13 residues. The junction had 6 bases not matched to a gene; V was cut back by 4 bases and J by 5 bases.